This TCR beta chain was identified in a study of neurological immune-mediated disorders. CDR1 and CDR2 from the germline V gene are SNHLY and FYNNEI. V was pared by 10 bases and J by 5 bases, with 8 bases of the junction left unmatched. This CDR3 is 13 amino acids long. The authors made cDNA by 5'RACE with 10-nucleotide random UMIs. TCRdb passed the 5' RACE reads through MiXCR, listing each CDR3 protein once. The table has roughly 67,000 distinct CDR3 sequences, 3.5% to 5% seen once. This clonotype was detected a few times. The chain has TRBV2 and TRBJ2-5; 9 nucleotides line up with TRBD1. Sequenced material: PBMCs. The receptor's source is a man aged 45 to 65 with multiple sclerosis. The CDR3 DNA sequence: TGTGCCACTCGGACAGGGGAAGAGGAGACCCAGTACTTC. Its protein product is CATRTGEEETQYF.